The clone carrying this T cell receptor beta chain showed up many times. The antigen is unknown. The CDR3 spans 14 residues. TCRdb recomputed calls from the 5' RACE reads with MiXCR, one row per CDR3 protein. The table shows around 770,000 distinct CDR3 sequences, with 15% to 20% occurring only once. The sample originates from a study of CD8 T cells in ankylosing spondylitis. General study results and limits: Disease-associated clones were CD8+ and fairly uncommon in peripheral blood. For ankylosing spondylitis blood, a TCR beta motif of about 8 highly homologous variants appeared characteristic.

This clonotype was sampled from a male donor with ankylosing spondylitis. V gene TRBV12-3 or TRBV12-4 combines with J gene TRBJ2-2; D possibly matches TRBD1 or TRBD2 (6 bases each). The material sequenced was blood, either unsorted or a sorted T cell fraction (not recorded which). The CDR3 region has the DNA TGTGTCAGTAGCGAATCGGGGGCGGTCGGGGAGCTGTTTTTT. It is translated as CVSSESGAVGELFF.